Listed below are T cell receptor beta chains from one sample, sequenced in a study of control samples from healthy donors and cancer patients. Clones were sequenced by immunoSEQ multiplex PCR, and TCRdb holds only the in-frame ones, with some missing. This sample has 150,000 to 200,000 clones; 90% to 95% occur once, and the top ten carry just over 1.4%. Sequenced: blood. The receptor source for this set is a young man in good health. Both conserved end residues are part of each CDR3. A D gene is named only where the DNA matches it firmly. Clone size is given for some rows only: seen once, a few or many times, or a class if the clone is expanded.

J	size	D	V	CDR3	DNA
TRBJ2-1	-	-	TRBV20-1	CSASPGTPRSYNEQFF	TGCAGTGCTAGTCCCGGGACACCCCGCTCCTACAATGAGCAGTTCTTC
TRBJ2-3	once	-	TRBV7-2	CASSPPRGGPSTDTQYF	TGTGCCAGCAGCCCCCCGAGAGGGGGGCCCAGCACAGATACGCAGTATTTT
TRBJ2-7	-	TRBD1	TRBV6-6	CASRGLDRGSHEQYF	TGTGCCAGCAGAGGACTGGACAGGGGCAGCCACGAGCAGTACTTC
TRBJ1-5	-	-	TRBV5-5	CASSLDQPQHF	TGTGCCAGCAGCCTCGATCAGCCCCAGCATTTT
TRBJ2-3	-	-	TRBV4-2	CASSQAGPADTQYF	TGTGCCAGCAGCCAGGCCGGGCCGGCAGATACGCAGTATTTT
TRBJ1-2	-	TRBD1	TRBV6-5	CASRTGTGVYGYTF	TGTGCCAGCAGAACCGGGACAGGGGTTTATGGCTACACCTTC
TRBJ2-3	-	-	TRBV29-1	CSVRTDTQYF	TGCAGCGTCAGAACAGATACGCAGTATTTT
TRBJ1-2	once	TRBD1	TRBV4-3	CASSQDRVRGLYGYTF	TGCGCCAGCAGCCAAGATCGGGTCAGGGGGCTTTATGGCTACACCTTC
TRBJ2-5	-	TRBD2	TRBV28	CASRDPLAGGFLKTQYF	TGTGCCAGCAGGGACCCCTTAGCGGGGGGGTTTTTGAAGACCCAGTACTTC
TRBJ2-2	-	TRBD2	TRBV3-1/TRBV3-2	CASSQGYTLAGVTGELFF	TGTGCCAGCAGCCAAGGATACACCCTAGCGGGGGTCACCGGGGAGCTGTTTTTT
TRBJ1-5	once	-	TRBV10-3	CAISESPGSNQPQHF	TGTGCCATCAGTGAGTCCCCGGGCAGCAATCAGCCCCAGCATTTT
TRBJ1-2	-	-	TRBV2	CASRMDSYGYTF	TGTGCCAGCAGGATGGACAGCTATGGCTACACCTTC
TRBJ2-1	-	-	TRBV21-1	CASSKAAQASYNEQFF	TGTGCCAGCAGCAAAGCAGCGCAGGCCTCCTACAATGAGCAGTTCTTC
TRBJ2-7	-	-	TRBV5-4	CASSLGQKSSYEQYF	TGTGCCAGCAGCTTAGGACAGAAAAGCTCCTACGAGCAGTACTTC
TRBJ2-7	-	TRBD2	TRBV28	CASRRLAGGTYEQYF	TGTGCCAGCAGGCGATTAGCGGGAGGCACCTACGAGCAGTACTTC
TRBJ1-2	-	-	TRBV6-5	CASSYSIRAYGYTF	TGTGCCAGCAGTTACTCGATTCGAGCGTATGGCTACACCTTC
TRBJ2-3	-	-	TRBV5-1	CASSAGVVGTDTQYF	TGCGCCAGCAGCGCCGGTGTAGTCGGCACAGATACGCAGTATTTT
TRBJ1-2	once	TRBD1	TRBV7-9	CASSLAQGAYGYTF	TGTGCCAGCAGCTTGGCACAGGGGGCCTATGGCTACACCTTC
TRBJ1-2	-	TRBD1	TRBV5-4	CASGSQGAYGYTF	TGTGCCAGCGGTAGCCAGGGGGCGTATGGCTACACCTTC
TRBJ2-5	-	TRBD2	TRBV5-6	CASSLDSGGSQETQYF	TGTGCCAGCAGCTTGGATAGCGGGGGTTCCCAAGAGACCCAGTACTTC
TRBJ1-3	-	-	TRBV24-1	CATEEWNTIYF	TGTGCCACCGAGGAGTGGAACACCATATATTTT
TRBJ2-3	-	TRBD2	TRBV5-1	CASSILAGGQDTQYF	TGCGCCAGCAGCATTCTAGCGGGAGGACAAGATACGCAGTATTTT
TRBJ2-2	-	-	TRBV30	CAWTRRDTGELFF	TGTGCCTGGACCCGGCGGGACACCGGGGAGCTGTTTTTT
TRBJ1-5	-	-	TRBV6-2/TRBV6-3	CASSSPHRFYSNQPQHF	TGTGCCAGCAGTTCCCCCCACAGGTTTTATAGCAATCAGCCCCAGCATTTT
TRBJ1-6	-	-	TRBV7-9	CASSLGPGKSSPLHF	TGTGCCAGCAGCTTAGGGCCGGGAAAGAGTTCACCCCTCCACTTT
TRBJ1-1	-	TRBD1	TRBV28	CASSSRQGRRFGAFF	TGTGCCAGCAGTTCCCGACAGGGGCGCCGCTTTGGGGCTTTCTTT